These T cell receptor beta chains were read from a single sample in a study of blood T cell repertoires in COVID-19. Sequencing used immunoSEQ multiplex PCR; TCRdb keeps in-frame clones, though not all of them. This sample yields roughly 250,000 clones, of which about four fifths are seen a single time; under 3% belongs to the top ten. Material: peripheral blood. The receptor set was obtained from a woman aged 55-70 years with active or convalescent COVID-19. Both conserved end residues are part of each CDR3. The D gene is left open where the match is weak. A clone size is listed for some rows: how often the clone was seen (once, few, many), or a class if it is expanded.

D	size	V	J	DNA	CDR3
TRBD2	.	TRBV27	TRBJ2-3	TGTGCCAGCAGGACTCTGGGACTAGCGGTCACAGATACGCAGTATTTT	CASRTLGLAVTDTQYF
TRBD2	.	TRBV18	TRBJ2-1	TGTGCCAGCTCACCACCGTACGTGGCTAGCGGGGGGGCCCGCTCCTACAATGAGCAGTTCTTC	CASSPPYVASGGARSYNEQFF
.	.	TRBV27	TRBJ1-2	TGTGCCAGCAGTTTCGGGGGGCTGAACTATGGCTACACCTTC	CASSFGGLNYGYTF
TRBD1	.	TRBV19	TRBJ2-2	TGTGCCAGTAGTATACCCGGACAGGGGAGGGCCGGGGAGCTGTTTTTT	CASSIPGQGRAGELFF
TRBD1	.	TRBV2	TRBJ1-6	TGTGCCAGCGGGGACAGGGAGAATTCACCCCTCCACTTT	CASGDRENSPLHF
.	.	TRBV4-1	TRBJ1-5	TGCGCCAGCAGCCAAGAACAGGGCGGATCCAATCAGCCCCAGCATTTT	CASSQEQGGSNQPQHF
TRBD1	.	TRBV5-4	TRBJ1-4	TGTGCCAGCAGCTTGGGAGTTTTAAGAGGGACAGGGAATGAAAAACTGTTTTTT	CASSLGVLRGTGNEKLFF
.	.	TRBV11-3	TRBJ2-7	TGTGCCAGCAGCTTAGGGCCATCTTACGAGCAGTACTTC	CASSLGPSYEQYF
.	.	TRBV14	TRBJ1-3	TGTGCCAGCAGCCTTGAGCTTGGAAACACCATATATTTT	CASSLELGNTIYF
.	.	TRBV6-5	TRBJ1-5	TGTGCCAGCAGTCGGGATAGCAATCAGCCCCAGCATTTT	CASSRDSNQPQHF
.	.	TRBV19	TRBJ1-2	TGTGCCAGTAGTATTGTTCACGGGTTGGATGGCTACACCTTC	CASSIVHGLDGYTF
TRBD1	.	TRBV19	TRBJ1-1	TGTGCCAGTAGTATAGGAACCGGGACAGGGGACACTGAAGCTTTCTTT	CASSIGTGTGDTEAFF
TRBD2	.	TRBV7-2	TRBJ2-3	TGTGCCAGCAGCCCGGGACTAGCGGGGACCTCCACAGATACGCAGTATTTT	CASSPGLAGTSTDTQYF
.	.	TRBV6-5	TRBJ2-7	TGTGCCAGCAGTTACTCGACGGGCTACGAGCAGTACTTC	CASSYSTGYEQYF
.	many	TRBV18	TRBJ1-3	TGTGCCAGCTCACCTTCTTTTTTCGGGCACCAAGGGGACACCATATATTTT	CASSPSFFGHQGDTIYF
TRBD2	.	TRBV6-4	TRBJ2-3	TGTGCCAGCAGTTGGACTAGCTACCCCACAGATACGCAGTATTTT	CASSWTSYPTDTQYF
.	.	TRBV7-3	TRBJ1-6	TGTGCCAGCAGCTTAACAGGGGTGGATTCACCCCTCCACTTT	CASSLTGVDSPLHF
TRBD1	.	TRBV19	TRBJ2-7	TGTGCCAGTAGTACCGGGACAGGGGTTACCTACGAGCAGTACTTC	CASSTGTGVTYEQYF
.	.	TRBV20-1	TRBJ1-3	TGCAGTGCGGTAGCTGGAAACACCATATATTTT	CSAVAGNTIYF
.	.	TRBV3-1/TRBV3-2	TRBJ1-2	TGTGCCAGCAGCCCTTTCTTGACAGGCCTCGGCTACACCTTC	CASSPFLTGLGYTF
.	.	TRBV5-6	TRBJ2-5	TGTGCCACCAACTCGTATGGAGTCCAAGAGACCCAGTACTTC	CATNSYGVQETQYF
TRBD1	.	TRBV15	TRBJ2-7	TGTGCCACCAGTCTGGGACAGGGTTCCTACGAGCAGTACTTC	CATSLGQGSYEQYF
TRBD2	.	TRBV20-1	TRBJ2-1	TGCAGTGCTAGTCGAGCGGGGGGGCTCACTTACAATGAGCAGTTCTTC	CSASRAGGLTYNEQFF
TRBD1	.	TRBV2	TRBJ1-1	TGTGCCAGCAGCAGAGGACAGGCCGACAAAGCTTTCTTT	CASSRGQADKAFF
.	once	TRBV30	TRBJ1-1	TGTGCCTGGAGTTTTGGAGGGTCGAACACTGAAGCTTTCTTT	CAWSFGGSNTEAFF
TRBD1	.	TRBV5-6	TRBJ1-1	TGTGCCAGCAGCTTGTTTGACAGGGGAATCGAGGGCACTGAAGCTTTCTTT	CASSLFDRGIEGTEAFF
.	.	TRBV19	TRBJ1-5	TGTGCCAGTACCCGAGGAGGAAATAGCAATCAGCCCCAGCATTTT	CASTRGGNSNQPQHF